These 15 T cell receptor beta chains originate from one sample sequenced in a study of OX40 agonist ivuxolimab in advanced cancers. Library preparation used the immunoSEQ multiplex PCR assay. TCRdb holds this immuneACCESS table with in-frame rearrangements only. Some clones are missing; in checked studies, unresolved V genes explain under half, and the rest has no known cause. The sample records about 43,000 clones, 75% to 85% of which are singletons. The top ten clonotypes cover around 3.9% of the sample. The source was CD4+ or CD8+ T cells sorted from blood, collected in a trial of the OX40 agonist ivuxolimab. These receptors originate from an adult with an advanced solid tumor such as melanoma, head and neck, liver or kidney cancer.

This clone showed up just a few times. The J gene is TRBJ2-1, the V gene TRBV9, with D possibly matching TRBD1 (6 bases). CDR1 SGDLS and CDR2 YYNGEE come from the germline V gene. Trimming left V 3 bases short and J 7 bases short, with 11 bases between. This CDR3 has 13 residues. The CDR3 spells CASSDNTGNEQFF. As DNA, the CDR3 is TGTGCCAGCAGCGACAATACAGGGAATGAGCAGTTCTTC.

The J gene is TRBJ2-2, the V gene TRBV7-9; D unresolved. The CDR3 covers 13 residues. The V gene lost 2 bases and the J gene lost 6 bases, with 7 bases spanning the gap. Germline CDR1 reads SEHNR; CDR2 reads FQNEAQ (reference sequence). The CDR3 DNA sequence: TGTGCCAGCAGCTTAATAGCCGCCGGGGAGCTGTTTTTT. Amino acids: CASSLIAAGELFF. The entire variable domain, with the rest obtained from reference TRBV7-9 and TRBJ2-2, is as follows: DTGVSQNPRHKITKRGQNVTFRCDPISEHNRLYWYRQTLGQGPEFLTYFQNEAQLEKSRLLSDRFSAERPKGSFSTLEIQRTEQGDSAMYLCASSLIAAGELFFGEGSRLTVL.

The chain recombines TRBV6-6 with TRBJ1-4; D gene ambiguous. The germline CDR1 and CDR2 sequences are MNHNY and SVGAGI (reference sequence). The V end lost 6 bases, the J end lost 3 bases, and 11 bases lay between the germline ends. The CDR3 covers 14 residues. The CDR3: CASSLLGPNEKLFF. CDR3 bases: TGTGCCAGCAGCCTCTTAGGACCTAATGAAAAACTGTTTTTT.

The rearrangement links TRBV11-2 to TRBJ2-3; TRBD2 might be the D (6 bases). Germline V gene data show CDR1 as SGHAT and CDR2 as FQNNGV. Trimming took off 7 bases at V and 3 bases at J, with 14 bases between the two ends. The CDR3 runs to 14 residues. CDR3 nucleotide sequence: TGTGCCAGCATCTCCCTTAGCGGTACAGATACGCAGTATTTT. It encodes CASISLSGTDTQYF.

This clone was observed a handful of times. The CDR3 DNA is TGTGCCAGCAGCCGAGACCAACGAATTCGGGAGACCCAGTACTTC. As protein: CASSRDQRIRETQYF. The rearrangement links TRBV14 to TRBJ2-5; no reliable D call. Trimming pared 4 bases from V and 5 bases from J, leaving 17 bases between. There are 15 residues in the CDR3. The germline V gene encodes CDR1 SGHDN and CDR2 FVKESK.

A few counts support this clone. The rearrangement joins TRBV7-9 to TRBJ2-1; TRBD1 or TRBD2 may be the D gene (5 bases each). This CDR3 has 13 amino acids. Trimming pared 4 bases from V and 9 bases from J, leaving 13 bases between. Germline assignment: CDR1 SEHNR and CDR2 FQNEAQ (reference sequence). The CDR3 DNA reads TGTGCCAGCAGCTCTACAGGTGGAGGTGAGCAGTTCTTC. Its translation is CASSSTGGGEQFF.

V gene TRBV28 combines with J gene TRBJ2-5, with D perhaps matching TRBD1 (6 bases). Germline assignment: CDR1 MDHEN and CDR2 SYDVKM. Trimming shortened V by 2 bases and J by 2 bases, and 12 bases separated the two germline ends. The CDR3 loop spans 15 amino acids. CDR3 region: CASSLVGTRQETQYF. DNA of the CDR3: TGTGCCAGCAGTTTAGTGGGGACAAGACAAGAGACCCAGTACTTC.

The chain links TRBV28 to TRBJ1-2; the match to TRBD1 covers 10 bases. Germline lookup yields CDR1 MDHEN and CDR2 SYDVKM. This CDR3 region has 14 residues. After removal of 6 bases from V and 2 bases from J, the junction contained 3 bases not matched to a gene. The CDR3 coding sequence is TGTGCCAGCAGGGGGGACAGGGGAAACTATGGCTACACCTTC. It codes for CASRGDRGNYGYTF.

V usage is TRBV5-5 and J usage is TRBJ1-1, with D possibly being TRBD1 (6 bases). The V end was cut by 2 bases, the J end by 1 base, with 12 bases between. The germline V gene has CDR1 SGHKS and CDR2 YYEKEE (reference sequence). The CDR3 loop spans 15 amino acids. For the CDR3, the DNA is TGTGCCAGCAGCTTAGCATTACAGGGGAACACTGAAGCTTTCTTT. This sequence encodes CASSLALQGNTEAFF.

The chain is built from TRBV7-2 and TRBJ2-1; 14 nucleotides align to TRBD2. The ends lost 3 bases at V and 8 bases at J; junction bases unmatched: 3. The germline V gene has CDR1 SGHTA and CDR2 FQGNSA. The CDR3 runs 15 residues. CDR3 residues: CASSLGLAGAYEQFF. The DNA for the CDR3 is TGTGCCAGCAGCTTGGGACTAGCGGGAGCGTATGAGCAGTTCTTC.

CDR3: CASSLVVGEIDEQFF. CDR3 DNA: TGTGCCAGCAGCTTAGTGGTGGGGGAGATCGATGAGCAGTTCTTC. This chain uses TRBV7-9 with TRBJ2-1; D tentatively reads TRBD1 or TRBD2 (5 bases each). CDR3 length equals 15 residues. Germline loops: CDR1 SEHNR, CDR2 FQNEAQ (reference sequence). V was trimmed by 1 base and J by 8 bases, leaving 15 bases between them.

The chain couples TRBV2 to TRBJ2-7; D possibly corresponds to TRBD2 (7 bases). The CDR3 sequence is 15 residues long. Germline V lookup: CDR1 SNHLY, CDR2 FYNNEI. Between the trimmed V and J ends, which lost 7 bases and 3 bases, there was a span of 19 bases. The CDR3, as DNA: TGTGCCAGCACCTGGGGGGGAGGGGGAATCTACGAGCAGTACTTC. Encoded protein: CASTWGGGGIYEQYF.

This clone showed up just a few times. This sequence joins TRBV5-5 and TRBJ2-2; the match to TRBD2 covers 10 bases. Germline assignment: CDR1 SGHKS and CDR2 YYEKEE (reference sequence). The CDR3 runs to 16 residues. The ends lost 5 bases at V and 2 bases at J; junction bases unmatched: 6. DNA of the CDR3: TGTGCCAGCAGTCATGGGACTAGCGCTAACACCGGGGAGCTGTTTTTT. Encoded protein: CASSHGTSANTGELFF.

The chain is built from TRBV9 and TRBJ1-1, with a weak D call TRBD1 (5 bases). The length of the CDR3 is 14 residues. CDR1 is SGDLS, CDR2 YYNGEE, per germline. The germline V and J ends were trimmed by 0 bases and 3 bases, with 9 bases remaining between them. CDR3 region: CASSVGGDYTEAFF. The CDR3 region has the DNA TGTGCCAGCAGCGTAGGGGGGGATTACACTGAAGCTTTCTTT.

The gene calls are TRBV5-5 and TRBJ1-1; tentative D call: TRBD1 (5 bases). Germline values: CDR1 SGHKS, CDR2 YYEKEE (reference sequence). The CDR3 consists of 13 residues. The V end was cut by 4 bases, the J end by 5 bases, with 12 bases between. CDR3 DNA sequence: TGTGCCAGCAGCGCGACGGGGGGAACTGAAGCTTTCTTT. Its translation: CASSATGGTEAFF.